Below, 10 T cell receptor beta chains from the same sample are listed, as sequenced in a study of cytomegalovirus exposure and HLA in healthy donors. Some clones are missing from TCRdb's copy, which holds only in-frame ones; the method was immunoSEQ multiplex PCR. The data show about 140,000 clones, approximately 84% seen once. The sequencing sample was made of PBMCs. These receptors came from a man younger than 40 in good health and CMV-seropositive.

With respect to this clone: Different DNA sequences within this sample yield the same CDR3. The chain joins TRBV7-2 to TRBJ2-1, with a weak D call TRBD2 (5 bases). CDR1 is SGHTA, CDR2 FQGNSA, per germline. V lost 1 base to trimming and J lost 0 bases, with 10 bases between them. The CDR3 is 16 amino acids. CDR3 in DNA: TGTGCCAGCAGCTTAGATGGTGGGAGCTCCTACAATGAGCAGTTCTTC. This translates into CASSLDGGSSYNEQFF. Looking up the rest from reference TRBV7-2 and TRBJ2-1 gives the full variable domain: GAGVSQSPSNKVTEKGKDVELRCDPISGHTALYWYRQSLGQGLEFLIYFQGNSAPDKSGLPSDRFSAERTGGSVSTLTIQRTQQEDSAVYLCASSLDGGSSYNEQFFGPGTRLTVL.

The chain has TRBV27 and TRBJ1-1; 12 bases line up with TRBD1. J was trimmed by 4 bases and V by 0 bases; bases with no gene match: 3. The length of the CDR3 is 16 residues. Germline V CDR1 and CDR2: MNHEY, SMNVEV (reference sequence). The CDR3 DNA reads TGTGCCAGCAGTTTATCGGGACAGGGGGCGGGCACTGAAGCTTTCTTT. This translates into CASSLSGQGAGTEAFF.

This chain uses TRBV6-5 with TRBJ1-2, with D unclear. Per the germline V gene, CDR1 is MNHEY and CDR2 is SVGAGI. Trimming stripped 6 bases from V and 0 bases from J, with 8 bases between. The CDR3 runs to 13 residues. CDR3 sequence: CASRRGTNYGYTF. Here the CDR3 DNA reads TGTGCCAGCAGGAGAGGGACTAACTATGGCTACACCTTC.

The chain couples TRBV21-1 to TRBJ1-4; TRBD1, the D gene given by the table, was not confirmed from the DNA. TRBV21-1 is shown as a pseudogene. The CDR3 runs 16 residues. DNA of the CDR3: TGTGCCAGCAGCAAAACAAAGTGGGGCGTTAATGAAAAACTGTTTTTT. Residues: CASSKTKWGVNEKLFF.

This chain links TRBV27 with TRBJ2-7; 8 positions agree with TRBD2. Germline V gene data show CDR1 as MNHEY and CDR2 as SMNVEV (reference sequence). Unmatched junction bases numbered 5, after V lost 4 bases and J lost 3 bases. CDR3 length: 14 residues. The CDR3: CASSSLAGGYEQYF. DNA for the CDR3: TGTGCCAGCAGTTCCCTCGCGGGGGGCTACGAGCAGTACTTC.

This chain uses TRBV2 with TRBJ2-1; the match to TRBD2 covers 14 bases. The CDR3 totals 16 residues. V gave up 6 bases and J gave up 5 bases; unmatched junction bases: 6. Germline CDR1 is SNHLY and CDR2 is FYNNEI. The CDR3 spells CASRGPGLAGDNEQFF. The DNA of the CDR3 is TGTGCCAGCAGAGGACCGGGACTAGCGGGGGACAATGAGCAGTTCTTC.

The rearrangement links TRBV4-1 to TRBJ1-3; D remains ambiguous. Trimming removed 1 base at V and 3 bases at J, with 4 bases between. The CDR3 covers 13 residues. Germline-derived CDR1 and CDR2 are MGHRA and YSYEKL. The CDR3 protein is CASSQGSGNTIYF. CDR3 sequence (DNA): TGCGCCAGCAGCCAAGGCAGTGGAAACACCATATATTTT.

This chain's CDR3 is CSVSSGGRDTQYF. The CDR3, as DNA: TGCAGCGTGTCTAGCGGGGGTAGAGATACGCAGTATTTT. The chain couples TRBV29-1 to TRBJ2-3; 10 positions agree with TRBD2. The CDR3 loop spans 13 amino acids. CDR1 and CDR2 from the germline V gene are SQVTM and ANQGSEA. V was pared by 6 bases and J by 5 bases, with 5 bases of the junction left unmatched.

The genes are TRBV2 and TRBJ2-2, with 8 bases lining up with TRBD2. This CDR3 is 18 amino acids long. Germline CDR1 SNHLY, CDR2 FYNNEI. V shed 7 bases and J 3 bases; nucleotides not matched to a gene: 16. Here the CDR3 DNA reads TGTGCCAGCACCCCCCCCCTCGGGGGGGGCGCGTACACCGGGGAGCTGTTTTTT. As protein: CASTPPLGGGAYTGELFF.

This clone turned up a few times. V and J are TRBV2 and TRBJ2-7, with D possibly being TRBD1 (6 bases). Trimming took 6 bases from V and 0 from J, leaving 15 bases between them. The CDR3 spans 15 residues. Germline V gives CDR1 SNHLY, CDR2 FYNNEI. CDR3 sequence (DNA): TGTGCCAGCAGCAAACAGGGATCAAGCTCCTACGAGCAGTACTTC. It encodes CASSKQGSSSYEQYF.